This TCR beta chain was documented in a study of blood T cell repertoires in COVID-19. About the study: Collection of acute and convalescent COVID-19 samples took place in the United States, Italy and Spain. PBMCs, B-cell-depleted T cells, or T cells provided the cDNA or gDNA that made up the material.

Original data processing: Amplification with reference gene primers provided the estimates of nucleated cell counts. The method was immunoSEQ multiplex PCR; TCRdb's version includes in-frame clones alone and lacks a portion of them. V, J and clone size were drawn from that table, and D and trimming were deduced from the DNA. Of about 57,000 clones in the sample, just over 85% were seen once. The CDR3 has 13 residues. V was shortened by 3 bases and J by 6 bases, with 13 bases between the two germline ends. CDR1 is SGDLS, CDR2 YYNGEE, per germline. The table lists this clone with a count of one. Sequencing input: peripheral blood. The receptor was derived from a human donor in a cohort sampled during active COVID-19. V usage is TRBV9 and J usage is TRBJ2-7; possibly TRBD1 for D (6 bases). CDR3 sequence (DNA): TGTGCCAGCAGCGGCGCCAGGGGTGGCGAGCAGTACTTC. Translation gives CASSGARGGEQYF.